This section outlines one TCR beta chain sequence together with its context. Its antigen remains unidentified. The data are from a study of shared clonotypes between healthy human individuals. Study-wide background: Per-donor plates numbered three CD4 naive, three CD4 memory, two CD8 naive and one CD8 memory.

Partitioning of CD4+ cells yielded a CD45RA+ naive subset and a CD45RA-negative memory subset. Study-wide results and limits: A handful of donors shared around 5% of their naive CD4 clonotypes. Lower generation probabilities were found for non-shared clonotypes than for those shared by all four donors.

Sequencing used immunoSEQ multiplex PCR; TCRdb keeps in-frame clones, though not all of them. The table lists under 600,000 clones, 90% to 96% of them singletons. With 4 bases removed from V and 5 bases from J, the gap between germline ends came to 14 bases. CDR1 and CDR2 (germline): SGHVS, FNYEAQ. The CDR3 covers 15 residues. V gene TRBV7-6 combines with J gene TRBJ2-2; TRBD1 is a possible D gene (6 bases). Specimen: naive CD4+ T cells sorted from blood. Documented subset: CD45RA+ positively selected. This sequence originates from a woman between 25 and 40 years old in good health. In DNA form, the CDR3 reads TGTGCCAGCAGCTACACAGGGCTAGGGACCGGGGAGCTGTTTTTT. Protein: CASSYTGLGTGELFF. The complete variable domain, with remaining parts taken from reference TRBV7-6 and TRBJ2-2, reads GAGVSQSPRYKVTKRGQDVALRCDPISGHVSLYWYRQALGQGPEFLTYFNYEAQQDKSGLPNDRFSAERPEGSISTLTIQRTEQRDSAMYRCASSYTGLGTGELFFGEGSRLTVL.